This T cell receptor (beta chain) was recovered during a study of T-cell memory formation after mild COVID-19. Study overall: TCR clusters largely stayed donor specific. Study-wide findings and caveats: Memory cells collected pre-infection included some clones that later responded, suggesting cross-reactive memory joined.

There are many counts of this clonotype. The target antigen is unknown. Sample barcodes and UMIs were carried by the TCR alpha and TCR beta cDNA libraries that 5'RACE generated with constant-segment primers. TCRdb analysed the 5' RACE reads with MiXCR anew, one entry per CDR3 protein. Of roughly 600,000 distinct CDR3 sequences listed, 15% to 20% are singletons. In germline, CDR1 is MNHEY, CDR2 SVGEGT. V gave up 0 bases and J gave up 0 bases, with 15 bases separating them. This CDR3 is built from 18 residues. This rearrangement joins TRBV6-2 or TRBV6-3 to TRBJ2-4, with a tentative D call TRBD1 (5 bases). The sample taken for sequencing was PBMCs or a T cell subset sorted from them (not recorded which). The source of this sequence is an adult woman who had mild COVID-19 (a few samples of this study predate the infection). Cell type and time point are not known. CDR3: CASSYSRQLGQAKNIQYF. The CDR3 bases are TGTGCCAGCAGTTACTCGAGACAGTTGGGGCAAGCCAAAAACATTCAGTACTTC.